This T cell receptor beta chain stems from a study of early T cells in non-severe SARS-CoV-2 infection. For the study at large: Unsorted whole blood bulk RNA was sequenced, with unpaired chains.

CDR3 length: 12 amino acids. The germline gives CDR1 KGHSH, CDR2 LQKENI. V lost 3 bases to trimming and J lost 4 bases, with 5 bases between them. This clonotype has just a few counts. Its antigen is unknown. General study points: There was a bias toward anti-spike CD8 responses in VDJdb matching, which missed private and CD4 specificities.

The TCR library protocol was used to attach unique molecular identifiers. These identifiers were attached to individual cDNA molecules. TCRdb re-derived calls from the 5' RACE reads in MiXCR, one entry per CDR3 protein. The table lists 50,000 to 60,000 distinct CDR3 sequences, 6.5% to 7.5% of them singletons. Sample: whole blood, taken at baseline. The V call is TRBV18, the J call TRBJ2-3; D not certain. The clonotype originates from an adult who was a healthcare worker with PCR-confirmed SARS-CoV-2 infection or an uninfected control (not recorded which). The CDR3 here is CASSPQPDTQYF. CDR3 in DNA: TGTGCCAGCTCACCCCAACCAGATACGCAGTATTTT.